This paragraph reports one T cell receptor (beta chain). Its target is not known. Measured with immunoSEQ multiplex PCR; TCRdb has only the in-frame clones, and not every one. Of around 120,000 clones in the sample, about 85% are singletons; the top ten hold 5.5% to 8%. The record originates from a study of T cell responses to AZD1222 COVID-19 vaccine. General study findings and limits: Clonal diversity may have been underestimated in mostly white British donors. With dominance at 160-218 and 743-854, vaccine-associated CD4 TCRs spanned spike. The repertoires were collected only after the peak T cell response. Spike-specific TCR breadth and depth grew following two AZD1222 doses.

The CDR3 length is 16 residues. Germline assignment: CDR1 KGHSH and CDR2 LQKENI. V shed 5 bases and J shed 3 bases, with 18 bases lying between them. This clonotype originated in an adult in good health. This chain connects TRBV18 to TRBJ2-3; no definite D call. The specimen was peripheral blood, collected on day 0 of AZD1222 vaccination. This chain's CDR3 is CASSARLLEVTDTQYF. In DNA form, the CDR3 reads TGTGCCAGCTCAGCAAGACTCTTAGAGGTTACAGATACGCAGTATTTT.